This TCR beta chain came from a study of cytomegalovirus exposure and HLA in healthy donors. Trimming stripped 2 bases from V and 12 bases from J, with 32 bases between. This CDR3 spans 18 amino acids. The V gene's germline CDR1 is MGHDK and CDR2 SYGVNS. PCR used 60 Vbeta primers and 13 Jbeta primers. The repertoire was sequenced with immunoSEQ multiplex PCR; TCRdb's copy has only in-frame clones and lacks some. The table lists some 180,000 clones, approximately 84% of them singletons. With regard to this clone: Its antigen is unknown.

Study-wide points: Follow-up analysis found HLA locus-dependent TCR association rates, highest for DRB1 and lowest for HLA-C.

The chain links TRBV25-1 to TRBJ2-7; perhaps TRBD2 as D (10 bases). The sequencing input was PBMCs. The TCR originated in a female donor in good health and CMV-seronegative. The CDR3 here is CASSENRGLLAGAYRWYF. The CDR3 DNA is TGTGCCAGCAGTGAAAACAGGGGGCTTCTAGCGGGAGCATATAGGTGGTACTTC.